The 25 T cell receptor beta chains in this list originate from one sample, sequenced in a study of T cell responses to AZD1222 COVID-19 vaccine. Here immunoSEQ multiplex PCR was the method, and the copy in TCRdb shows in-frame clones only, minus some. The sample lists under 70,000 clones, roughly 84% seen once, with about 20% in the top ten. Sequencing was performed on peripheral blood, taken on day 0 of AZD1222 vaccination. All receptors derive from an adult in good health.

The CDR3 coding sequence is TGCGCCAGCAGCCAGGTGCTAGGGGCCTACAATGAGCAGTTCTTC. It is translated as CASSQVLGAYNEQFF. V is TRBV4-3 and J is TRBJ2-1, with D perhaps matching TRBD1 (5 bases). V lost 3 bases and J 2 bases, leaving 11 bases between the germline ends. The length of the CDR3 is 15 residues. Germline-derived CDR1 and CDR2 are LGHNA and YSLEER.

The rearrangement links TRBV7-3 to TRBJ2-2; the D gene is possibly TRBD1 (5 bases). The CDR3 is made up of 12 amino acids. V lost 8 bases, J lost 2 bases, and 6 bases lay in between. CDR1 is SGHTA, CDR2 FQGTGA, per germline. Here the CDR3 reads CASQGNTGELFF. The CDR3 DNA is TGTGCCAGCCAGGGAAACACCGGGGAGCTGTTTTTT.

This chain links TRBV5-4 with TRBJ2-2; no firm D call. This CDR3 spans 13 amino acids. Germline V gives CDR1 SGHNT, CDR2 YYREEE (reference sequence). The V and J ends lost 4 bases and 3 bases respectively, with 7 bases between them. This CDR3 reads CASSPSDTGELFF. The CDR3 nucleotides are TGTGCCAGCAGCCCCTCTGACACCGGGGAGCTGTTTTTT.

This rearrangement joins TRBV7-2 to TRBJ2-5, with 11 positions matching TRBD2. Trimming took 5 bases from V and 5 from J; bases not matched to a gene: 7. Germline V CDR1 and CDR2: SGHTA, FQGNSA. This CDR3 contains 15 residues. The CDR3 coding sequence is TGTGCCAGCAGCCAACTAGCGGGGGCGGGGGAGACCCAGTACTTC. It codes for CASSQLAGAGETQYF.

The chain carries TRBV2 and TRBJ1-4; D remains unclear. CDR3 length: 17 amino acids. Germline-derived CDR1 and CDR2 are SNHLY and FYNNEI. V was shortened by 3 bases and J by 6 bases, with 20 bases between the two germline ends. CDR3: CASSEVDLATRDEKLFF. The CDR3 region has the DNA TGTGCCAGCAGTGAGGTCGATCTTGCCACTCGGGATGAAAAACTGTTTTTT.

This chain joins TRBV7-3 and TRBJ1-1; TRBD1 is a possible D gene (5 bases). V was pared by 2 bases and J by 0 bases, with 13 bases between. Germline V gene data show CDR1 as SGHTA and CDR2 as FQGTGA. The CDR3 is 16 residues long. The CDR3 nucleotides are TGTGCCAGCAGCTTACAGGGACCCCCTATGAACACTGAAGCTTTCTTT. Amino acid sequence: CASSLQGPPMNTEAFF.

The DNA for the CDR3 is TGTGCCAGCAGTCGGGCACTACGCTTCGAGGCCCAGCATTTT. Translated: CASSRALRFEAQHF. V and J are TRBV5-8 and TRBJ1-5, with no clear D. Trimming removed 5 bases from V and 11 bases from J, with 20 bases in between. Germline CDR1 is SGHTS and CDR2 is YDEGEE. The CDR3 runs to 14 residues.

The CDR3 sequence: CASSIMWLQGGLEKLFF. The DNA of the CDR3 is TGTGCCAGCAGTATTATGTGGTTACAGGGGGGTCTTGAAAAACTGTTTTTT. The chain recombines TRBV28 with TRBJ1-4; 8 bases map to TRBD1. Germline values: CDR1 MDHEN, CDR2 SYDVKM. This CDR3 is built from 17 residues. V shed 5 bases and J 7 bases; nucleotides not matched to a gene: 15.

This chain joins TRBV7-9 and TRBJ1-2; unclear D gene. The CDR3 extends over 13 amino acids. Per the germline V gene, CDR1 is SEHNR and CDR2 is FQNEAQ (reference sequence). The V and J ends lost 8 bases and 5 bases respectively, with 15 bases between them. The CDR3 DNA follows: TGTGCCAGCGAGTCCGGGATGGGATATGGCTACACCTTC. Amino acid sequence: CASESGMGYGYTF.

The genes are TRBV3-1 (or the pseudogene TRBV3-2) and TRBJ2-2; D uncertain. The germline V and J ends were trimmed by 2 bases and 0 bases, with 7 bases remaining between them. The CDR3 has 15 amino acids. Looked up from germline, CDR1 is LGHDT and CDR2 is YNNKEL (reference sequence). CDR3 in amino acids: CASSQTRSNTGELFF. CDR3 bases: TGTGCCAGCAGCCAAACCAGGTCGAACACCGGGGAGCTGTTTTTT.

The V and J genes are TRBV19 and TRBJ1-1, with D tentatively TRBD1 (6 bases). The germline V and J ends were trimmed by 6 bases and 3 bases, with 14 bases remaining between them. Germline V lookup: CDR1 LNHDA, CDR2 SQIVND (reference sequence). This CDR3 spans 14 amino acids. DNA for the CDR3: TGTGCCAGTAGAAGGGGGGGCTTTGACACTGAAGCTTTCTTT. As protein: CASRRGGFDTEAFF. The variable domain in full, with the rest retrieved from reference TRBV19 and TRBJ1-1, is DGGITQSPKYLFRKEGQNVTLSCEQNLNHDAMYWYRQDPGQGLRLIYYSQIVNDFQKGDIAEGYSVSREKKESFPLTVTSAQKNPTAFYLCASRRGGFDTEAFFGQGTRLTVV.

This chain joins TRBV5-6 and TRBJ2-7; D gene unclear. CDR3 length: 12 amino acids. Germline V gives CDR1 SGHDT, CDR2 YYEEEE. The V and J ends lost 0 bases and 7 bases respectively, with 8 bases between them. Here the CDR3 DNA reads TGTGCCAGCAGCTTGGGCACCGTGGAGCAGTACTTC. Translated, it gives CASSLGTVEQYF.

Only one count was recorded for this clone. The chain employs TRBV4-2 and TRBJ2-2; D perhaps matches TRBD1 (6 bases). With 4 bases removed from V and 0 bases from J, the gap between germline ends came to 15 bases. There are 17 residues in the CDR3. In germline, CDR1 is LGHNA, CDR2 YNFKEQ. The CDR3 is CASSLSGQPTNTGELFF. CDR3 in DNA: TGTGCCAGCAGCCTCTCAGGACAGCCCACGAACACCGGGGAGCTGTTTTTT.

V usage is TRBV5-6 and J usage is TRBJ1-1; 9 nucleotides line up with TRBD1. CDR3 length: 15 residues. V gave up 4 bases and J gave up 2 bases; unmatched junction bases: 6. CDR1 and CDR2 (germline): SGHDT, YYEEEE. CDR3: CASSRRTGVNTEAFF. The CDR3 nucleotides read TGTGCCAGCAGCAGACGGACAGGGGTCAACACTGAAGCTTTCTTT. Filled out from reference TRBV5-6 and TRBJ1-1, the complete variable domain reads DAGVTQSPTHLIKTRGQQVTLRCSPKSGHDTVSWYQQALGQGPQFIFQYYEEEERQRGNFPDRFSGHQFPNYSSELNVNALLLGDSALYLCASSRRTGVNTEAFFGQGTRLTVV.

The V call is TRBV3-1 (or the pseudogene TRBV3-2), the J call TRBJ1-5, with D possibly being TRBD1 (5 bases). The germline V gene has CDR1 LGHDT and CDR2 YNNKEL (reference sequence). V was clipped by 8 bases and J by 3 bases, with 14 bases between them. This CDR3 spans 14 amino acids. The CDR3 loop reads CASADSGYNQPQHF. The CDR3 DNA is TGTGCCAGCGCTGACAGCGGTTACAATCAGCCCCAGCATTTT.

This clone was detected once. The rearrangement links TRBV6-1 to TRBJ1-4; no firm D call. CDR1 is MNHNS and CDR2 is SASEGT in the germline V gene. V dropped 1 base and J dropped 1 base, with 10 bases sitting between them. This CDR3 region has 16 residues. The CDR3 region is CASSEVTGLTNEKLFF. The CDR3 nucleotides read TGTGCCAGCAGTGAAGTGACCGGGTTAACTAATGAAAAACTGTTTTTT.

This clone is judged medium-sized (0.01 to 0.1%). The chain uses TRBV3-1 (or the pseudogene TRBV3-2) and TRBJ2-2; perhaps D is TRBD1 or TRBD2 (5 bases each). Germline loops: CDR1 LGHDT, CDR2 YNNKEL (reference sequence). This CDR3 comprises 16 residues. V lost 4 bases, J lost 3 bases, and 15 bases lay in between. The CDR3 here is CASSPWGSRDTGELFF. CDR3 in DNA: TGTGCCAGCAGCCCTTGGGGGAGTAGGGACACCGGGGAGCTGTTTTTT.

V usage is TRBV3-1 (or the pseudogene TRBV3-2) and J usage is TRBJ1-1; D might be TRBD1 (6 bases). V was trimmed by 4 bases and J by 1 base, leaving 22 bases between them. This CDR3 contains 18 residues. The V gene's germline CDR1 is LGHDT and CDR2 YNNKEL (reference sequence). CDR3 amino acids: CASSPNVGQRVANTEAFF. The CDR3 coding sequence is TGTGCCAGCAGCCCAAACGTTGGACAGAGGGTCGCGAACACTGAAGCTTTCTTT.

This chain uses TRBV7-9 with TRBJ2-2; 8 bases map to TRBD2. V shed 3 bases, J shed 6 bases, and the junction held 6 bases outside the gene matches. The V gene's germline CDR1 is SEHNR and CDR2 FQNEAQ (reference sequence). CDR3 length: 15 amino acids. The CDR3 DNA is TGTGCCAGCAGCTTCGCGGGAGGATCGCCCGGGGAGCTGTTTTTT. It specifies CASSFAGGSPGELFF.

This chain connects TRBV6-5 to TRBJ1-4; 8 bases match TRBD1. Losses at the gene ends were 0 bases for V and 8 bases for J; bases not matched to a gene: 5. This CDR3 comprises 15 residues. Germline V gives CDR1 MNHEY, CDR2 SVGAGI. The CDR3 DNA reads TGTGCCAGCAGTTACTCGGCCCAGGGGGCGGAAAAACTGTTTTTT. This codes for CASSYSAQGAEKLFF.

The gene calls are TRBV18 and TRBJ2-1, with 7 nucleotides matching TRBD1. The CDR3 spans 14 residues. Unmatched junction bases numbered 5, after V lost 2 bases and J lost 7 bases. Germline lookup yields CDR1 KGHSH and CDR2 LQKENI. The CDR3 here is CASSPETGKNEQFF. CDR3 in DNA: TGTGCCAGCTCACCAGAGACAGGGAAAAATGAGCAGTTCTTC.

This clone was picked up one time. The chain uses TRBV7-2 and TRBJ2-3; D gene unclear. CDR3 length: 12 amino acids. Germline lookup yields CDR1 SGHTA and CDR2 FQGNSA. V shed 3 bases and J shed 14 bases, with 15 bases lying between them. CDR3 nucleotides: TGTGCCAGCAGCTTCTCCTCTCATCCCCCGTATTTT. This encodes CASSFSSHPPYF. The full variable domain, with the rest looked up from reference TRBV7-2 and TRBJ2-3, is GAGVSQSPSNKVTEKGKDVELRCDPISGHTALYWYRQSLGQGLEFLIYFQGNSAPDKSGLPSDRFSAERTGGSVSTLTIQRTQQEDSAVYLCASSFSSHPPYFGPGTRLTVL.

V usage is TRBV12-3 or TRBV12-4 and J usage is TRBJ1-1; D remains unclear. The CDR3 length is 13 residues. The V gene lost 7 bases and the J gene lost 2 bases, with 11 bases spanning the gap. The CDR3 spells CASTLLANTEAFF. The CDR3 DNA reads as TGTGCCAGCACCTTACTGGCTAACACTGAAGCTTTCTTT.

The chain carries TRBV27 and TRBJ1-1; D ambiguous. The CDR3 spans 13 residues. Trimming stripped 3 bases from V and 3 bases from J, with 8 bases between. From germline, CDR1 is MNHEY and CDR2 SMNVEV (reference sequence). The CDR3 nucleotides read TGTGCCAGCAGTTTGGCCTTTTACACTGAAGCTTTCTTT. It specifies CASSLAFYTEAFF.

The chain combines TRBV2 with TRBJ1-2; D is ambiguous. Trimming cost V 2 bases and J 3 bases, with 7 bases left between them. This CDR3 spans 13 amino acids. CDR1 is SNHLY and CDR2 is FYNNEI in the germline V gene. The CDR3 nucleotides read TGTGCCAGCAGTGAAATCAGTTACTATGGCTACACCTTC. Encoded protein: CASSEISYYGYTF.